Listed here are 13 T cell receptor beta chains from one sample, sequenced in a study of cytomegalovirus exposure and HLA in healthy donors. The PCR made use of 60 Vbeta and 13 Jbeta primers. Repertoires were generated with immunoSEQ multiplex PCR, while TCRdb's copy carries only in-frame clones and drops some. The table shows some 150,000 clones, with nearly 80% occurring only once. The sample comprised PBMCs. These TCRs come from a male donor in good health and CMV-seronegative.

This sequence joins TRBV4-1 and TRBJ2-7; 9 bases align to TRBD1. From germline, CDR1 is MGHRA and CDR2 YSYEKL. This CDR3 region has 14 residues. Losses at the gene ends were 1 base for V and 6 bases for J; bases not matched to a gene: 4. The CDR3 protein is CASSQGQGVSEQYF. In nucleotides, the CDR3 is TGCGCCAGCAGCCAAGGACAGGGGGTGAGCGAGCAGTACTTC.

The chain recombines TRBV7-8 with TRBJ2-1; maybe TRBD1 (5 bases). The CDR3 totals 13 residues. Germline CDR1 SGHVS, CDR2 FQNEAQ. The germline V and J ends were trimmed by 4 bases and 9 bases, with 13 bases remaining between them. Here the CDR3 reads CASSSLQGTEQFF. CDR3 nucleotide sequence: TGTGCCAGCAGCTCCCTCCAGGGTACTGAGCAGTTCTTC.

The chain is built from TRBV27 and TRBJ2-3; 10 nucleotides agree with TRBD2. Germline trimming cut 5 bases from V and 8 bases from J; bases unmatched to any gene: 13. Germline assignment: CDR1 MNHEY and CDR2 SMNVEV (reference sequence). The CDR3 is 16 residues long. The CDR3 spells CASSPTPGLARPTQYF. The CDR3 DNA reads TGTGCCAGCAGTCCAACGCCGGGACTAGCGCGACCTACGCAGTATTTT.

This rearrangement joins TRBV29-1 to TRBJ1-5, with 8 bases aligning to TRBD1. The germline V gene encodes CDR1 SQVTM and CDR2 ANQGSEA. The CDR3 has 13 residues. J gave up 3 bases and V 7 bases, and 5 bases lay outside the gene matches. The CDR3 region has the DNA TGCAGCGCACAGGGACAGGACAATCAGCCCCAGCATTTT. Translating gives CSAQGQDNQPQHF.

This clone showed up just a few times. The J gene is TRBJ2-3, the V gene TRBV6-6; maybe TRBD1 (6 bases). The CDR3 runs 14 residues. Germline V CDR1 and CDR2: MNHNY, SVGAGI (reference sequence). V lost 4 bases to trimming and J lost 5 bases, with 13 bases between them. CDR3 nucleotide sequence: TGTGCCAGCAGTTTCGTCAGGGGCAGAGATACGCAGTATTTT. Amino acid sequence: CASSFVRGRDTQYF.

The chain has TRBV5-1 and TRBJ2-3; 9 positions match TRBD1. This CDR3 is built from 14 residues. The ends lost 4 bases at V and 4 bases at J; junction bases unmatched: 4. Per the germline V gene, CDR1 is SGHRS and CDR2 is YFSETQ. CDR3 nucleotide sequence: TGCGCCAGCAGCCAACGGGACAGGGCAGATACGCAGTATTTT. This gives the protein CASSQRDRADTQYF.

This clone was detected a few times. The chain carries TRBV10-2 and TRBJ1-6; D is ambiguous. The CDR3 covers 16 residues. From germline, CDR1 is WSHSY and CDR2 SAAADI. Trimming removed 0 bases from V and 9 bases from J, with 15 bases in between. The CDR3 bases are TGCGCCAGCAGTGAGTCGAGGATAGGGAGAGGTTCACCCCTCCACTTT. This codes for CASSESRIGRGSPLHF.

The chain uses TRBV7-9 and TRBJ1-1; D unresolved. CDR1 is SEHNR, CDR2 FQNEAQ, per germline (reference sequence). Between the trimmed V and J ends, which lost 5 bases and 1 base, there was a span of 8 bases. CDR3 length: 13 amino acids. The CDR3 loop is CASSPIGNTEAFF. For the CDR3, the DNA is TGTGCCAGCAGCCCTATCGGGAACACTGAAGCTTTCTTT.

Here the CDR3 reads CSVRGGWDDINEQFF. As DNA, the CDR3 is TGCAGCGTAAGAGGGGGATGGGACGATATCAATGAGCAGTTCTTC. The chain couples TRBV29-1 to TRBJ2-1; TRBD1 might be the D (6 bases). V was pared by 6 bases and J by 6 bases, with 21 bases between. In germline, CDR1 is SQVTM, CDR2 ANQGSEA. The CDR3 has 15 amino acids.

This sequence joins TRBV5-1 and TRBJ1-4; D ambiguous. This CDR3 is built from 14 residues. Germline values: CDR1 SGHRS, CDR2 YFSETQ. V lost 6 bases to trimming and J lost 7 bases, with 16 bases between them. The CDR3 here is CASTVGVGSEKLFF. In nucleotides, the CDR3 is TGCGCCAGCACCGTTGGGGTCGGGAGTGAAAAACTGTTTTTT. Together with reference TRBV5-1 and TRBJ1-4, the CDR3 gives the full variable domain: KAGVTQTPRYLIKTRGQQVTLSCSPISGHRSVSWYQQTPGQGLQFLFEYFSETQRNKGNFPGRFSGRQFSNSRSEMNVSTLELGDSALYLCASTVGVGSEKLFFGSGTQLSVL.

The chain employs TRBV30 and TRBJ1-4; TRBD1 aligns across 7 bases. The germline gives CDR1 GTSNPN, CDR2 SVGIG (reference sequence). Unmatched junction bases numbered 12, after V lost 1 base and J lost 7 bases. This CDR3 has 16 amino acids. The CDR3 DNA follows: TGTGCCTGGAGTGAACCCTCACAGGGGATGGGTGAAAAACTGTTTTTT. Translated: CAWSEPSQGMGEKLFF.

V usage is TRBV5-1 and J usage is TRBJ2-3; D possibly corresponds to TRBD2 (6 bases). The length of the CDR3 is 12 residues. V was clipped by 6 bases and J by 3 bases, with 8 bases between them. The germline gives CDR1 SGHRS, CDR2 YFSETQ. DNA for the CDR3: TGCGCCAGCAAGGAGGGGACAGATACGCAGTATTTT. Amino acids: CASKEGTDTQYF.

The chain uses TRBV7-9 and TRBJ1-4; D uncertain. The CDR3 covers 13 residues. Germline V gives CDR1 SEHNR, CDR2 FQNEAQ (reference sequence). Trimming shortened V by 7 bases and J by 0 bases, and 6 bases separated the two germline ends. CDR3 in amino acids: CASNPATNEKLFF. In nucleotides, the CDR3 is TGTGCCAGCAACCCGGCAACTAATGAAAAACTGTTTTTT.